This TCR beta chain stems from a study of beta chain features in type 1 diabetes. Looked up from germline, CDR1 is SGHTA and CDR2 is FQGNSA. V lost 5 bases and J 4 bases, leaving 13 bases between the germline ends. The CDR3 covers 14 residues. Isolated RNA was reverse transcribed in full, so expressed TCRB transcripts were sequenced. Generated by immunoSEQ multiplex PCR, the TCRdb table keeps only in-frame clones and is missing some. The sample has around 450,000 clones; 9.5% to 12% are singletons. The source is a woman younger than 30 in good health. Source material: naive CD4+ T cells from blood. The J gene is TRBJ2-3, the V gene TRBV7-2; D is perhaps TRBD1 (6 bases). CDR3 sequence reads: CASSLNRVADTQYF. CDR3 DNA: TGTGCCAGCAGCCTCAACAGGGTTGCAGATACGCAGTATTTT.